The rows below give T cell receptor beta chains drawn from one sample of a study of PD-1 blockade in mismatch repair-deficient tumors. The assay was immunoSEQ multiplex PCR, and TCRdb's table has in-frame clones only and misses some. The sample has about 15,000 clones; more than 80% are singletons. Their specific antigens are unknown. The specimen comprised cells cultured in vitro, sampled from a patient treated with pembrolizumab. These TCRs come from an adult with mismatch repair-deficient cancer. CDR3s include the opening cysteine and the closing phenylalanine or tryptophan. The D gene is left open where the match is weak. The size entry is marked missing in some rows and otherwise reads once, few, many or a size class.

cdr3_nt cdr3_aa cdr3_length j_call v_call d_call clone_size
TGTGCCAGCAGTTTCAATTCACCCCTCCACTTT CASSFNSPLHF 11 TRBJ1-6 TRBV27 NA few
TGTGCCAGCAGTGGGATCGGTGAGGATCAAAATCAGCCCCAGCATTTT CASSGIGEDQNQPQHF 16 TRBJ1-5 TRBV2 NA NA
TGTGCCAGTCAGCGGACCCCTTCGAACACCGGGGAGCTGTTTTTT CASQRTPSNTGELFF 15 TRBJ2-2 TRBV6-4 NA NA
TGTGCCAGCAGACCCGGGTCCAGGACTCTTGCGTACGAGCAGTACTTC CASRPGSRTLAYEQYF 16 TRBJ2-7 TRBV28 NA NA
TGCGCCAGCAGCTTGGAGGGGAGGAATCAGCCCCAGCATTTT CASSLEGRNQPQHF 14 TRBJ1-5 TRBV5-1 NA NA
TGTGCCAGCAGTTTTCAAACGGTGCGCAGAGGATTCTACGAGCAGTACTTC CASSFQTVRRGFYEQYF 17 TRBJ2-7 TRBV28 NA NA
TGTGCCAGCAGCAACGCCGGGACTAGCGGGGCCTACGAGCAGTACTTC CASSNAGTSGAYEQYF 16 TRBJ2-7 TRBV21-1 NA once
TGTGCCAGCAGTGATAGGCGGGAGTACCAAGAGACCCAGTACTTC CASSDRREYQETQYF 15 TRBJ2-5 TRBV6-1 TRBD2 once
TGTGCCAGCAGCCACCGGGACAGGGGTAAAGAGACCCAGTACTTC CASSHRDRGKETQYF 15 TRBJ2-5 TRBV11-2 TRBD1 NA
TGTGCCAGCAGCCCAGGGGCAAGACTTAGCAATCAGCCCCAGCATTTT CASSPGARLSNQPQHF 16 TRBJ1-5 TRBV7-2 NA NA
TGTGCCAGTAGTATGGGGCTGAACCGGGACTCCGAGCAGTACTTC CASSMGLNRDSEQYF 15 TRBJ2-7 TRBV19 NA NA
TGTGCCAGCAACCCCCTACTAGCGGGAGAACACAATGAGCAGTTCTTC CASNPLLAGEHNEQFF 16 TRBJ2-1 TRBV2 TRBD2 once
TGCAGCGTTGGGGGTGGGTGGGGGATGAACACTGAAGCTTTCTTT CSVGGGWGMNTEAFF 15 TRBJ1-1 TRBV29-1 NA NA
TGCGCCAGCAGCTGGGGGGCTACTAGCGGGAGCTCAGATACGCAGTATTTT CASSWGATSGSSDTQYF 17 TRBJ2-3 TRBV5-1 TRBD2 NA
TGTGCCAGCAGCATCCGGACGGGGGGGAACATTCAGTACTTC CASSIRTGGNIQYF 14 TRBJ2-4 TRBV7-9 TRBD2 NA
TGTGCCAGCAGTTTATTTACAGACAGCCAAGAGACCCAGTACTTC CASSLFTDSQETQYF 15 TRBJ2-5 TRBV28 NA NA
TGTGCCAGCAGCACACACCAGGGGGGCCTGGGACACGAGCAGTACTTC CASSTHQGGLGHEQYF 16 TRBJ2-7 TRBV2 NA NA
TGTGCCAGCAGCAAAGGCGGGACTAGCGGGAATTCCCCCCTCAATGAGCAGTTCTTC CASSKGGTSGNSPLNEQFF 19 TRBJ2-1 TRBV21-1 NA NA
TGTGCCAGCAGTGACAGGGGGCTGGATCAGCCCCAGCATTTT CASSDRGLDQPQHF 14 TRBJ1-5 TRBV6-1 TRBD1 NA
TGTGCCAGCAGCTTAGCCGCCCCCGGGAGGGCCACAGATACGCAGTATTTT CASSLAAPGRATDTQYF 17 TRBJ2-3 TRBV11-2 TRBD2 once
TGTGCCAGCACCCCCCGGCTAGCGGGAGTTGAGTTCTTC CASTPRLAGVEFF 13 TRBJ2-1 TRBV6-5 TRBD2 NA
TGTGCCAGCAGCTTCAGCCGGGACACCAAGGTCAGGAGTCAGCCCCAGCATTTT CASSFSRDTKVRSQPQHF 18 TRBJ1-5 TRBV5-7 NA few
TGTGCCAGCAGCCTACGGACAGGGCTCACGAAAGAGCAGTACTTC CASSLRTGLTKEQYF 15 TRBJ2-7 TRBV5-4 TRBD1 NA
TGTGCCACCAGCGAAGACGGGAACTCCTACGAGCAGTACTTC CATSEDGNSYEQYF 14 TRBJ2-7 TRBV15 NA NA
TGTGCCAGCAGTTTAGATACGCAGTATTTT CASSLDTQYF 10 TRBJ2-3 TRBV27 NA NA
TGTGCCAGCAGTTCAAGACTAGCGGGAGCGAATGAGCAGTACTTC CASSSRLAGANEQYF 15 TRBJ2-7 TRBV28 TRBD2 few
TGTGCTAGCACGCGGGAAACCCAAGAGACCCAGTACTTC CASTRETQETQYF 13 TRBJ2-5 TRBV7-2 NA NA
TGTGCCACCGGGGTACAAGGAATCGACGAGCAGTACTTC CATGVQGIDEQYF 13 TRBJ2-7 TRBV6-1 NA NA
TGTGCCAGCAGTCCCTATGGGGGACACGAGCTTCAGCCCCAGCATTTT CASSPYGGHELQPQHF 16 TRBJ1-5 TRBV27 NA few
TGTGCCATCATGGAAGGGTTGGGTAACTATGGCTACACCTTC CAIMEGLGNYGYTF 14 TRBJ1-2 TRBV10-3 NA NA
TGCGCCAGCAGCGCCCGACAGGGGCCGAACACTGAAGCTTTCTTT CASSARQGPNTEAFF 15 TRBJ1-1 TRBV5-1 TRBD1 NA
TGTGCCAGCAGCTTATCTAGCGGGAGCTACGAGCAGTACTTC CASSLSSGSYEQYF 14 TRBJ2-7 TRBV5-4 TRBD2 NA
TGTGCCAGCAGCCAAGGCATCTACACCGGGGAGCTGTTTTTT CASSQGIYTGELFF 14 TRBJ2-2 TRBV14 NA NA
TGTGCCAGCAGCCAATTTAGCGGGGGGGACACTGAAGCTTTCTTT CASSQFSGGDTEAFF 15 TRBJ1-1 TRBV7-9 NA NA
TGTGCCAGCAGCGAGGGGGGCTCCTCCTACGAGCAGTACTTC CASSEGGSSYEQYF 14 TRBJ2-7 TRBV7-3 NA NA
TGTGCCAGCAGCTTGGCCAGTACACAAGAGACCCAGTACTTC CASSLASTQETQYF 14 TRBJ2-5 TRBV5-6 NA NA
TGTGCCAGCAGTGAAGAAACAGAACTCGAGCAGTACTTC CASSEETELEQYF 13 TRBJ2-7 TRBV6-1 NA NA
TGTGCCAGCAGTGAACCGGGCAGGGAAAAACTGTTTTTT CASSEPGREKLFF 13 TRBJ1-4 TRBV2 NA NA
TGTGCCTGGAGTGTACCGGCCGGGCTATTAGCGGGAGCCACAGATACGCAGTATTTT CAWSVPAGLLAGATDTQYF 19 TRBJ2-3 TRBV30 TRBD2 NA
TGTGCCAGCAGTTACGCGGGGGCTGGAAACACCATATATTTT CASSYAGAGNTIYF 14 TRBJ1-3 TRBV6-5 NA NA
TGTGCCAGTAGTAAGGAGGGCGGAAACTACAATGAGCAGTTCTTC CASSKEGGNYNEQFF 15 TRBJ2-1 TRBV19 NA NA
TGTGCCAGCAGCTCCCTACCCCCTCTTCCTGGGGCCAACGTCCTGACTTTC CASSSLPPLPGANVLTF 17 TRBJ2-6 TRBV7-9 NA NA
TGTGCCAGCAGTGAACTCCTGGCGGGAGGGGGTACCGGGGAGCTGTTTTTT CASSELLAGGGTGELFF 17 TRBJ2-2 TRBV6-1 TRBD2 NA
TGTGCCAGCAGTTTATCCGGGACAGGGGTTGTGGTTGGCAATCAGCCCCAGCATTTT CASSLSGTGVVVGNQPQHF 19 TRBJ1-5 TRBV28 TRBD1 NA
TGCGCCAGCAGCTTGAGGTCGGGCGGCACCTCGGGGGAAAAACTGTTTTTT CASSLRSGGTSGEKLFF 17 TRBJ1-4 TRBV5-1 NA once
TGTGCCAGCAGCTTGGCGGGAGTTCAACACAATGAGCAGTTCTTC CASSLAGVQHNEQFF 15 TRBJ2-1 TRBV5-5 NA NA
TGTGCCAGCAGTTTAGGAGCAGGGTATGGCTACACCTTC CASSLGAGYGYTF 13 TRBJ1-2 TRBV28 NA NA
TGTGCCAGCCACCTAAGGGGGACCATATATTTT CASHLRGTIYF 11 TRBJ1-3 TRBV28 NA NA
TGTGCCAGTAGTATAGACGGGAGGACAGGGGAAGCTTTCTTT CASSIDGRTGEAFF 14 TRBJ1-1 TRBV19 TRBD1 NA